What follows describes a single T cell receptor beta chain. This clone showed up just once. Its binding antigen is unknown. One base away there is no much larger clone; base qualities are not given. Using the deep immunoSEQ assay, multiplex PCR amplified TCR CDR3 regions from genomic DNA. Extracted genomic DNA from each cell subset was spread evenly across all wells of several immunoSEQ 96-well plates, with each plate serving as a replicate. For sorted subsets, approximately 210 ng genomic DNA, equal to 30,000 to 35,000 T cell genomes, was loaded into each replicate PCR. Purified libraries were measured with a Qubit 3.0 fluorometer, size-checked on a Bioanalyzer 2100, and measured again with the KAPA Library Quantification kit. Each immunoSEQ 96-well plate was sequenced on its own single-read 150-cycle Illumina NextSeq 550 flow cell. Per the authors' processing: The immunoSEQ output contained only junctional sequences without quality scores, so filtering could not match that applied to full-length reads. Sequences were annotated with PyIR, a Python wrapper for IgBLAST v1.9, and V/J genes and CDR3 were assigned using IMGT germline references. Any read was removed if the V/J assignment was weak (E-value above 1e-6), the CDR3 was missing, or the read contained stop codons, out-of-frame junctions, or ambiguous translated residues. V3J clonotypes were defined by identical inferred V gene, J gene, and CDR3 amino acid sequence. Percentage overlap between repertoires was calculated by dividing the number of shared unique clonotypes by the size of the smaller repertoire. RTK rarefaction, the Chao1 estimator, and Recon v2.1 estimates of unobserved clonotypes were used to assess repertoire richness. OLGA was used to compute generation probabilities for all TCRbeta clonotypes that the gDNA method yielded from a handful of donors. The table comes from immuneACCESS by way of TCRdb, which keeps in-frame sequences with V and J called. Part of the clones is missing from these tables; in studies checked, under half for an unresolved V gene and the rest for unknown reasons. V, J and clone size are taken as reported in that table, and D and trimming were inferred from the DNA itself. The sample includes about 700,000 clones, with under 95% observed a single time. The top ten constitute approximately 25% of the sample.

CD8 naive samples were CD45RO-negative cells positively selected for CCR7, giving a CD45RA+CCR7+ population that excluded TemRA cells. Donors were healthy HIV-negative adults with no recently reported acute infections or vaccinations. Every donor was a Caucasian adult residing in Nashville, Tennessee, USA. Blood was collected by leukapheresis, and PBMCs were isolated by Ficoll-Histopaque density gradient centrifugation and then cryopreserved in liquid nitrogen vapor phase. Purity and quantity of every magnetically sorted T cell population were checked by analytical flow cytometry. Each sorted fraction had its genomic DNA isolated and then quantified by UV absorbance on a Nanodrop 2000c. Reading from cysteine to phenylalanine, the CDR3 counts 14 amino acids. Just the 42-base CDR3 DNA is kept, in frame starting at base 1. CDR1 is given as SGHVS and CDR2 as FQNEAQ, both from the germline V gene. The V end loses 4 bases and the J end loses 2 bases, and a stretch of 12 bases separates them.

The data are from a study of shared clonotypes between healthy human individuals (dated by TCRdb to about 2020). With respect to the entire study: The cohort comprised a couple of women and a few men aged 18 to 49 years. To estimate repertoire size and how much clonotypes are shared between individuals, the study performed deep sequencing of blood TCR repertoires from 4 to 6 healthy adults. Each donor's leukapheresis produced roughly between about 0.9 and 9.5 billion PBMCs. For each donor, three plates each were used for CD4 naive and CD4 memory, two plates were used for CD8 naive, and one plate was used for CD8 memory. Different laboratories and diverse techniques were used to prepare libraries and sequence TCR repertoires, to increase sequencing depth and limit assay-specific biases.

The research as a whole found: Rarefaction of sorted-subset datasets indicated incomplete sequencing despite the large sequencing depth. The small number of donors limited the genetic and exposure-history diversity represented. About 4.5% of naive CD4, 3.5% of naive CD8, 2.3% of memory CD4, and 0.4% of memory CD8 clonotypes were shared across four donors. Sampling was restricted to blood, and TCR repertoires in tissues likely differ from the TCR repertoires found in blood. Estimated clonotype richness was generally larger for naive than for memory subsets. Clonotypes shared by all four sorted-subset donors showed higher generation probabilities than non-shared clonotypes. Pairwise subsampling indicated that sequencing depth was expected to affect the degree of clonotype sharing among donors.

The origin of this receptor is a man aged 30 to 45 in good health. The sequenced material came from naive CD8+ T cells sorted from blood. Reading the label with the study, this specimen's cell subset or site is: CD45RA+CCR7+. The chain couples TRBV7-8 to TRBJ2-7; the D gene assignment is ambiguous. The CDR3 loop reads CASSSALVAYEQYF. The DNA is TGTGCCAGCAGCTCAGCTCTAGTAGCCTACGAGCAGTACTTC.